A selection of T cell receptor beta chains follows, all from one sample in a study of blood T cell repertoires in COVID-19. TCRdb keeps only in-frame clones here, not all; method: immunoSEQ multiplex PCR. The sample consists of about 62,000 clones, 75% to 90% of them appearing once. The specimen was peripheral blood. The origin of the receptors is a woman between 55 and 75 years old with COVID-19, enrolled during active disease. Each CDR3 is given with its conserved first and last residue. The D gene is left open where the match is weak. A clone size is listed for some rows: how often the clone was seen (once, few, many), or a class if it is expanded.

cdr3_aa: CASSLAEGSPKRELFF
cdr3_nt: TGCGCCAGCAGCTTGGCGGAGGGGTCCCCTAAAAGGGAGCTGTTTTTT
v_call: TRBV5-1
j_call: TRBJ2-2
clone_size: few
d_call: -

cdr3_aa: CASSIWGLAGDEQYF
cdr3_nt: TGTGCCAGTAGTATATGGGGACTAGCGGGAGACGAGCAGTACTTC
v_call: TRBV19
j_call: TRBJ2-7
clone_size: -
d_call: TRBD2

cdr3_aa: CASSLAAGSEAFF
cdr3_nt: TGTGCCAGCAGTTTAGCGGCAGGCTCTGAAGCTTTCTTT
v_call: TRBV12-3/TRBV12-4
j_call: TRBJ1-1
clone_size: -
d_call: -

cdr3_aa: CASSPDRVSYEQYF
cdr3_nt: TGTGCCAGTAGCCCGGACAGGGTATCCTACGAGCAGTACTTC
v_call: TRBV19
j_call: TRBJ2-7
clone_size: once
d_call: TRBD1

cdr3_aa: CASSPQPRGNTGELFF
cdr3_nt: TGTGCCAGCAGCCCCCAGCCTCGAGGGAACACCGGGGAGCTGTTTTTT
v_call: TRBV21-1
j_call: TRBJ2-2
clone_size: once
d_call: -

cdr3_aa: CASKASGSSAYEQYF
cdr3_nt: TGTGCCAGCAAGGCTAGCGGGAGTAGTGCCTACGAGCAGTACTTC
v_call: TRBV2
j_call: TRBJ2-7
clone_size: -
d_call: TRBD2

cdr3_aa: CASSPAAGPGGNTIYF
cdr3_nt: TGTGCCAGCAGTCCCGCCGCAGGGCCAGGTGGAAACACCATATATTTT
v_call: TRBV28
j_call: TRBJ1-3
clone_size: -
d_call: -

cdr3_aa: CASSSSGTGGAFF
cdr3_nt: TGTGCCAGCAGCAGCTCCGGGACAGGGGGGGCTTTCTTT
v_call: TRBV7-9
j_call: TRBJ1-1
clone_size: -
d_call: TRBD1

cdr3_aa: CASSQGQGSSNQPQHF
cdr3_nt: TGTGCCAGCAGCCAAGGACAGGGGAGTAGCAATCAGCCCCAGCATTTT
v_call: TRBV6-6
j_call: TRBJ1-5
clone_size: few
d_call: TRBD1

cdr3_aa: CASSPVSGLHTEAFF
cdr3_nt: TGTGCCAGCTCACCTGTGTCGGGGTTACACACTGAAGCTTTCTTT
v_call: TRBV18
j_call: TRBJ1-1
clone_size: -
d_call: -

cdr3_aa: CAQGQANNQPQHF
cdr3_nt: TGTGCCCAAGGACAGGCTAACAATCAGCCCCAGCATTTT
v_call: TRBV2
j_call: TRBJ1-5
clone_size: many
d_call: TRBD1

cdr3_aa: CASSIFDRGSEQYF
cdr3_nt: TGTGCCAGCAGTATTTTTGACAGGGGAAGCGAGCAGTACTTC
v_call: TRBV14
j_call: TRBJ2-7
clone_size: -
d_call: TRBD1

cdr3_aa: CASSSLADPYNEQFF
cdr3_nt: TGTGCCAGCAGCTCCCTAGCGGATCCCTACAATGAGCAGTTCTTC
v_call: TRBV7-6
j_call: TRBJ2-1
clone_size: many
d_call: TRBD2

cdr3_aa: CASSQETAWNIQYF
cdr3_nt: TGTGCCAGCAGCCAAGAGACAGCGTGGAACATTCAGTACTTC
v_call: TRBV14
j_call: TRBJ2-4
clone_size: -
d_call: -

cdr3_aa: CASRPTGNYGYTF
cdr3_nt: TGTGCCAGCAGGCCCACAGGGAACTATGGCTACACCTTC
v_call: TRBV27
j_call: TRBJ1-2
clone_size: few
d_call: -

cdr3_aa: CASSFGGSYEQYF
cdr3_nt: TGTGCCAGTAGTTTCGGCGGGAGCTACGAGCAGTACTTC
v_call: TRBV19
j_call: TRBJ2-7
clone_size: -
d_call: TRBD2

cdr3_aa: CASSTRGAGNQPQHF
cdr3_nt: TGTGCCAGCAGTACCCGGGGGGCAGGGAATCAGCCCCAGCATTTT
v_call: TRBV27
j_call: TRBJ1-5
clone_size: -
d_call: -

cdr3_aa: CASSDSPEDIQYF
cdr3_nt: TGTGCCAGCAGTGACTCACCCGAGGACATTCAGTACTTC
v_call: TRBV6-4
j_call: TRBJ2-4
clone_size: -
d_call: -

cdr3_aa: CASSLAGAGTGELFF
cdr3_nt: TGCGCCAGCAGCCTCGCAGGGGCGGGCACCGGGGAGCTGTTTTTT
v_call: TRBV4-3
j_call: TRBJ2-2
clone_size: -
d_call: -

cdr3_aa: CASSIAWLAGGNYEQYF
cdr3_nt: TGTGCCAGTAGTATAGCTTGGCTAGCGGGAGGAAACTACGAGCAGTACTTC
v_call: TRBV19
j_call: TRBJ2-7
clone_size: -
d_call: TRBD2

cdr3_aa: CASSESTGSSYEQYF
cdr3_nt: TGTGCCAGTAGTGAGTCGACAGGTAGCTCCTACGAGCAGTACTTC
v_call: TRBV19
j_call: TRBJ2-7
clone_size: -
d_call: -

cdr3_aa: CAISGGDQETQYF
cdr3_nt: TGTGCCATCAGCGGCGGGGACCAAGAGACCCAGTACTTC
v_call: TRBV10-3
j_call: TRBJ2-5
clone_size: -
d_call: -

cdr3_aa: CASSFTSDRPGELFF
cdr3_nt: TGTGCCAGCAGCTTCACTAGCGATAGGCCCGGGGAGCTGTTTTTT
v_call: TRBV7-2
j_call: TRBJ2-2
clone_size: -
d_call: TRBD2

cdr3_aa: CASSPGPSNTGELFF
cdr3_nt: TGTGCCAGCAGCCCTGGGCCTTCGAACACCGGGGAGCTGTTTTTT
v_call: TRBV11-3
j_call: TRBJ2-2
clone_size: once
d_call: -

cdr3_aa: CASSQDRQGAQDTQYF
cdr3_nt: TGCGCCAGCAGCCAAGATCGTCAAGGGGCACAGGATACGCAGTATTTT
v_call: TRBV4-1
j_call: TRBJ2-3
clone_size: -
d_call: -

cdr3_aa: CASSQDVGGFGFF
cdr3_nt: TGTGCCAGCAGCCAAGACGTAGGAGGGTTTGGTTTCTTC
v_call: TRBV14
j_call: TRBJ2-1
clone_size: -
d_call: -

cdr3_aa: CASRETRTYEQYF
cdr3_nt: TGTGCCAGCCGTGAGACACGAACCTACGAGCAGTACTTC
v_call: TRBV18
j_call: TRBJ2-7
clone_size: -
d_call: -